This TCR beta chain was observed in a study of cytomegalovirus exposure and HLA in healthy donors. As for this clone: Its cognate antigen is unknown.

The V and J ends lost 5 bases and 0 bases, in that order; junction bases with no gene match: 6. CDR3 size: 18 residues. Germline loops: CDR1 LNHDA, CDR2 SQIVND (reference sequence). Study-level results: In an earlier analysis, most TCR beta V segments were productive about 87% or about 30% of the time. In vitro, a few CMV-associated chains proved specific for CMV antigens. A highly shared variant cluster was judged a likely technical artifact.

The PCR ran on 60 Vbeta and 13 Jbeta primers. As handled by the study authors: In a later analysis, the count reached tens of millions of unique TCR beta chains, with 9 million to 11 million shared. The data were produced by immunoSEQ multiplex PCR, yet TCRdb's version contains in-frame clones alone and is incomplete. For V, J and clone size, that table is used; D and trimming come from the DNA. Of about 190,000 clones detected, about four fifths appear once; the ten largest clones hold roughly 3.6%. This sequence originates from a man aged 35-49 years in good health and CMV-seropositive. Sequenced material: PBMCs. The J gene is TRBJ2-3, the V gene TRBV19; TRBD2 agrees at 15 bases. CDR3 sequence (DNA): TGTGCCAGTAGTCTCGGGACTAGCGGGGGGCTCAGCACAGATACGCAGTATTTT. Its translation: CASSLGTSGGLSTDTQYF.